This entry lists 21 T cell receptor beta chains sequenced from one sample in a study of CD8+ T cells in alopecia areata. The authors extracted RNA and reverse transcribed it into cDNA as the sequencing template. Method: immunoSEQ multiplex PCR; TCRdb's copy keeps in-frame clones and lacks some. The sample is made up of some 110,000 clones, none counted only once. Sequencing used lesional skin. Every receptor here comes from a C3H/HeJ mouse with alopecia areata. The MHC haplotype of the strain is H2-k.

There are a few counts of this clone. All gene names here are mouse names. From the germline J gene comes the end of the CDR3, since the read stops 4 residues before it. The chain is built from TRBV1 and TRBJ2-3; 9 bases are shared with TRBD1. Germline trimming cut 2 bases from V and 3 bases from J; bases unmatched to any gene: 6. The germline V gene has CDR1 NSQYPW and CDR2 LRSPGD (reference sequence). CDR3 length equals 16 residues. CDR3 DNA, as far as it was read: TGCACCTGCAGTGCAAACCGGGACAGGGAGGCAGAA. It specifies CTCSANRDREAE. The entire CDR3 protein reads CTCSANRDREAETLYF.

A remark on this clone: Genes here carry mouse names. The read ends 4 residues shy of where the CDR3 ends; the end is completed using the germline J gene. The rearrangement links TRBV17 to TRBJ2-7; 7 bases fit TRBD2. The V segment lost 4 bases and the J segment 1 base; nucleotides outside the gene matches: 1. The CDR3 has 13 amino acids. Germline CDR1 reads MNHDT; CDR2 reads YYDKIL. Incomplete CDR3 DNA: TGTGCTAGCAGTATTGGGGGGTCCTAT. It is translated as CASSIGGSY. The full CDR3 protein reads CASSIGGSYEQYF.

Regarding this clone: Genes here carry mouse names. The sequenced part of the CDR3 DNA is TGCACCTGCAGTGCAGATACTGGTAGGGCT. Residues: CTCSADTGRA. The entire CDR3 protein is CTCSADTGRAEQFF. The chain is built from TRBV1 and TRBJ2-1, with D possibly matching TRBD2 (5 bases). Sequencing ends 4 residues short of the CDR3 end; the germline J gene provides the rest. The CDR3 is made up of 14 amino acids. Germline V gene sequence: CDR1 NSQYPW, CDR2 LRSPGD (reference sequence). The full variable domain, in which reference TRBV1 and TRBJ2-1 provide the parts outside the CDR3, is VTLLEQNPRWRLVPRGQAVNLRCILKNSQYPWMSWYQQDLQKQLQWLFTLRSPGDKEVKSLPGADYLATRVTDTELRLQVANMSQGRTLYCTCSADTGRAEQFFGPGTRLTVL.

This clone was counted a few times. Mouse gene names apply. The sequence runs out 4 residues before the end of the CDR3; the remainder is reconstructed from the germline J gene. The chain employs TRBV14 and TRBJ2-1; 7 bases are shared with TRBD1. This CDR3 comprises 14 residues. Germline V gene lookup returns CDR1 SGHDT and CDR2 FRDEAV. CDR3 in amino acids: CASSSDRYGAEQFF. The part of the CDR3 DNA that was read is TGTGCCAGCAGTTCGGACAGGTATGGCGCT.

As for this clone: Genes here carry mouse names. The read halts 4 residues ahead of the CDR3 end, with the missing end drawn from the germline J gene. The chain uses TRBV31 and TRBJ2-1; TRBD1 matches 7 bases. V lost 0 bases to trimming and J lost 0 bases; unmatched junction nucleotides: 2. CDR1 and CDR2 (germline): GKSSPN, SITVG. The CDR3 covers 15 residues. CDR3: CAWSLRDSNYAEQFF. The covered CDR3 bases are TGTGCCTGGAGTCTCCGGGACAGTAACTATGCT.

This clone occurred a few times. Gene names follow the mouse nomenclature. Sequencing ends 4 residues short of the CDR3 end; the germline J gene provides the rest. The chain carries TRBV1 and TRBJ1-1, with D possibly TRBD1 on 5 matching bases. The germline CDR1 and CDR2 sequences are NSQYPW and LRSPGD (reference sequence). V was trimmed by 0 bases and J by 2 bases, leaving 10 bases between them. This CDR3 has 15 residues. The CDR3 loop reads CTCSADVQGNTEVFF. CDR3 bases read: TGCACCTGCAGTGCAGATGTCCAGGGTAACACA.

Of note for this clone: Mouse gene names and germline throughout. From the germline J gene comes the end of the CDR3, since the read stops 4 residues before it. This rearrangement joins TRBV15 to TRBJ2-1; 9 bases are shared with TRBD2. Trimming at V came to 5 bases and at J to 1 base, leaving 6 bases not matched to a gene. This CDR3 has 16 residues. Germline V gene lookup returns CDR1 SGHND and CDR2 FRSKSL. The sequenced part of the CDR3 DNA is TGTGCCAGCAGTCCCTGGGACTGGGAGAACTATGCT. Amino acids: CASSPWDWENYA. The complete CDR3 reads CASSPWDWENYAEQFF.

This clone has just a few counts. The germline and genes are mouse ones. The read ends 4 residues shy of where the CDR3 ends; the end is completed using the germline J gene. The V gene is TRBV14, the J gene TRBJ1-1; TRBD1 aligns across 10 bases. The germline CDR1 and CDR2 sequences are SGHDT and FRDEAV. The CDR3 covers 13 residues. The CDR3 here is CASSPGQGTEVFF. The part of the CDR3 DNA that was read is TGTGCCAGCAGTCCGGGACAGGGGACA.

This clone was picked up a small number of times. Germline and genes: mouse. The observed sequence ends 4 residues before the CDR3 terminus, with the missing tail filled in from the germline J gene. The chain joins TRBV14 to TRBJ2-4; 10 bases map to TRBD2. This CDR3 has 13 amino acids. From germline, CDR1 is SGHDT and CDR2 FRDEAV. The DNA read from the CDR3 is TGTGCCAGCAGTTGGACTGGGGGCAAC. This codes for CASSWTGGN. From start to end, the CDR3 is CASSWTGGNTLYF. Looking up the rest from reference TRBV14 and TRBJ2-4 gives the full variable domain: EAGVTQSPRYAVLQEGQAVSFWCDPISGHDTLYWYQQPRDQGPQLLVYFRDEAVIDNSQLPSDRFSAVRPKGTNSTLKIQSAKQGDTATYLCASSWTGGNTLYFGAGTRLSVL.

This clone has just a few counts. Mouse gene names apply. The CDR3 end is not reached by the read, which stops 4 residues before it; the germline J gene fills it in. The chain combines TRBV13-3 with TRBJ2-1; 7 bases line up with TRBD1. The germline V gene has CDR1 NNHDY and CDR2 SYVADS. After removal of 3 bases from V and 0 bases from J, the junction contained 9 bases not matched to a gene. The CDR3 is 17 residues long. The CDR3 sequence is CASSAPRQGYNYAEQFF. The sequenced CDR3 bases are TGTGCCAGCAGTGCCCCTCGACAGGGTTATAACTATGCT.

In this sample, this clone turned up a few times. The genes and germline here are from mouse. The CDR3: CASSTPGPNERLFF. The covered CDR3 bases are TGTGCCAGCAGTACCCCAGGGCCCAACGAA. The rearrangement joins TRBV19 to TRBJ1-4, with D possibly matching TRBD1 (5 bases). Sequencing ends 4 residues short of the CDR3 end; the germline J gene provides the rest. Germline CDR1 FNHDT, CDR2 SITEND (reference sequence). Trimming removed 3 bases from V and 3 bases from J, with 9 bases in between. The CDR3 contains 14 residues.

A few counts support this clone. The gene names here belong to mouse. The sequenced fragment ends 4 residues before the CDR3 boundary, so the rest is inferred from the germline J gene. V and J are TRBV3 and TRBJ2-1; 7 bases agree with TRBD2. The CDR3 is made up of 16 amino acids. Germline values: CDR1 SNHLY, CDR2 FYNGKV (reference sequence). J was trimmed by 0 bases and V by 3 bases; bases with no gene match: 5. The CDR3 here is CASSLRLGDNYAEQFF. CDR3 DNA (partial): TGTGCCAGCAGCTTGCGGCTGGGGGATAACTATGCT.

This clone was detected only a few times. These gene names are mouse names. With the read ending 4 residues before the CDR3 end, the germline J gene is used to fill in that end. V gene TRBV5 combines with J gene TRBJ2-7; 7 bases agree with TRBD1. The germline V gene encodes CDR1 LGHNA and CDR2 YNLKQL (reference sequence). The CDR3 consists of 14 residues. V dropped 0 bases and J dropped 3; count of bases not matched to a gene: 2. The DNA read from the CDR3 is TGTGCCAGCAGCCAAGATTGGGACAGCTAT. It specifies CASSQDWDSY. The entire CDR3 protein reads CASSQDWDSYEQYF.

Remarks on this clone: Gene names follow the mouse nomenclature. The CDR3 loop reads CASSKTGEKYEQYF. The sequenced CDR3 bases are TGTGCCAGCAGTAAGACTGGGGAGAAATAT. This chain links TRBV19 with TRBJ2-7, with TRBD2 matching 8 bases. The read stops 4 residues short of the end of the CDR3; the missing end is completed from the germline J gene. CDR3 length: 14 residues. The V gene's germline CDR1 is FNHDT and CDR2 SITEND (reference sequence).

This clone has only a few counts. Mouse names are used for the genes. The sequenced fragment ends 4 residues before the CDR3 boundary, so the rest is inferred from the germline J gene. The rearrangement uses TRBV17 and TRBJ2-3; 8 nucleotides match TRBD1. Germline V gene sequence: CDR1 MNHDT, CDR2 YYDKIL. V was pared by 7 bases and J by 0 bases, with 9 bases of the junction left unmatched. The CDR3 is 16 amino acids. This CDR3 reads CASTEGQGASAETLYF. Partial CDR3 DNA: TGTGCTAGCACCGAAGGCCAGGGGGCTAGTGCAGAA.

On this clone: Gene names and germline match the mouse. Read coverage stops 4 residues before the CDR3 terminus; the germline J gene supplies the remainder. V usage is TRBV19 and J usage is TRBJ2-5; D is undetermined. The germline V gene has CDR1 FNHDT and CDR2 SITEND (reference sequence). The V end lost 0 bases, the J end lost 3 bases, and 8 bases lay between the germline ends. This CDR3 is 14 amino acids long. The CDR3 region is CASSIVPAQDTQYF. Incomplete CDR3 DNA: TGTGCCAGCAGTATAGTCCCAGCACAAGAC.

This clone was seen repeatedly, ten times or more. These gene names are mouse names. The read is 4 residues too short to cover the CDR3 end, so that end is filled in from the germline J gene. The genes are TRBV13-3 and TRBJ2-1, with 8 nucleotides matching TRBD2. The CDR3 runs to 14 residues. V trimming: 5 bases; J trimming: 3 bases; junction bases outside the gene matches: 4. Per germline, CDR1 NNHDY and CDR2 SYVADS. The CDR3 sequence: CASSGTGLYAEQFF. The DNA read from the CDR3 is TGTGCCAGCAGCGGGACTGGTCTCTATGCT.

There are a few counts of this clone. Mouse gene names apply. From the germline J gene comes the end of the CDR3, since the read stops 4 residues before it. This chain connects TRBV13-3 to TRBJ1-2, with 8 bases that match TRBD1. This CDR3 comprises 14 residues. With 3 bases clipped from V and 2 bases from J, the junction kept 3 bases outside the gene matches. Germline assignment: CDR1 NNHDY and CDR2 SYVADS. The DNA read from the CDR3 is TGTGCCAGCAGTGCCCGGGACAGGAACTCC. It encodes CASSARDRNS. The CDR3 in full is CASSARDRNSDYTF.

Of note for this clone: These gene names are mouse names. The CDR3 extends 4 residues past the end of the read, so its final part is completed from the germline J gene. V and J are TRBV1 and TRBJ2-7; D gene unclear. With 2 bases removed from V and 0 bases from J, the gap between germline ends came to 5 bases. The CDR3 runs 13 residues. The germline gives CDR1 NSQYPW, CDR2 LRSPGD (reference sequence). The chain's CDR3 is CTCSAYGSYEQYF. The sequenced part of the CDR3 DNA is TGCACCTGCAGTGCATATGGCTCCTAT. The variable domain in full, with the rest retrieved from reference TRBV1 and TRBJ2-7, is VTLLEQNPRWRLVPRGQAVNLRCILKNSQYPWMSWYQQDLQKQLQWLFTLRSPGDKEVKSLPGADYLATRVTDTELRLQVANMSQGRTLYCTCSAYGSYEQYFGPGTRLTVL.

Concerning this clone itself: Mouse germline and gene names are used. The read ends 4 residues shy of where the CDR3 ends; the end is completed using the germline J gene. The chain couples TRBV13-3 to TRBJ2-3; 7 bases map to TRBD1. The V gene end was trimmed by 1 base and the J gene end by 0 bases; junction bases not matched to a gene: 5. The CDR3 sequence is 16 residues long. Germline lookup yields CDR1 NNHDY and CDR2 SYVADS. The CDR3 DNA, read in part, is TGTGCCAGCAGTGATTCGGGACAGTCTAGTGCAGAA. Its translation: CASSDSGQSSAE. The entire CDR3 sequence reads CASSDSGQSSAETLYF.

In its sample, this clone was seen a few times. The genes and germline here are from mouse. The missing CDR3 end, 4 residues past where the read stops, is filled in from the germline J gene. This chain uses TRBV13-3 with TRBJ2-5, with D maybe TRBD2 (5 bases). Between the trimmed V and J ends, which lost 2 bases and 0 bases, there was a span of 10 bases. Germline-derived CDR1 and CDR2 are NNHDY and SYVADS. The CDR3 loop spans 15 amino acids. The CDR3 DNA, read in part, is TGTGCCAGCAGTGAGCTGGGCCTTAACCAAGAC. This translates into CASSELGLNQD. The complete CDR3 reads CASSELGLNQDTQYF.